One sample yielded the 31 T cell receptor beta chains listed below, sequenced in a study of CD8 T cells in ankylosing spondylitis. TCRdb re-analysed the 5' RACE reads in MiXCR, keeping a single row per CDR3 protein. Among approximately 300,000 distinct CDR3 sequences listed, more than 20% were seen once. The specimen sequenced was blood, either unsorted or a sorted T cell fraction (not recorded which). These receptors came from a female donor with ankylosing spondylitis or in good health (not recorded which).

This clonotype occurred a few times. The V and J genes are TRBV12-3 or TRBV12-4 and TRBJ2-1, with TRBD2 identical over 8 bases. V lost 8 bases, J lost 9 bases, and 6 bases stayed unmatched. This CDR3 has 12 amino acids. The CDR3 region has the DNA TGTGCCAGCGCCGGTGCGGGAGGTGAGCAGTTCTTC. Amino acid sequence: CASAGAGGEQFF.

The chain uses TRBV30 and TRBJ2-7; the D gene is possibly TRBD2 (6 bases). CDR3 length equals 12 residues. CDR1 and CDR2 from the germline V gene are GTSNPN and SVGIG (reference sequence). Between the trimmed V and J ends, which lost 5 bases and 6 bases, there was a span of 14 bases. CDR3 residues: CAWGGRPIEQYF. CDR3 sequence (DNA): TGTGCCTGGGGTGGGAGGCCCATCGAGCAGTACTTC.

This chain uses TRBV24-1 with TRBJ2-1, with D possibly matching TRBD2 (5 bases). Germline CDR1 and CDR2: KGHDR and SFDVKD. This CDR3 is built from 15 residues. V was cut by 3 bases and J by 7 bases, with 15 bases left in between. The DNA of the CDR3 is TGTGCCACCAGTGATACAAGAGGGCCGGGGAATGAGCAGTTCTTC. This sequence encodes CATSDTRGPGNEQFF.

This chain connects TRBV29-1 to TRBJ2-5; no clear D. The V and J ends lost 5 bases and 5 bases respectively, with 18 bases between them. CDR1 is SQVTM, CDR2 ANQGSEA, per germline. The CDR3 extends over 14 amino acids. CDR3 loop: CSVRAPLTRETQYF. The CDR3 coding sequence is TGCAGCGTTAGGGCCCCCCTTACGAGGGAGACCCAGTACTTC.

This clonotype occurred many times. The V call is TRBV29-1, the J call TRBJ2-2; 11 nucleotides match TRBD1. The germline V gene encodes CDR1 SQVTM and CDR2 ANQGSEA. V was pared by 6 bases and J by 6 bases, with 6 bases of the junction left unmatched. The CDR3 sequence is 14 residues long. Written as DNA, the CDR3 is TGCAGCGTGTCCGGGACAGGGGGATCCGGGGAGCTGTTTTTT. This gives the protein CSVSGTGGSGELFF.

The chain uses TRBV12-3 or TRBV12-4 and TRBJ2-7, with D perhaps matching TRBD1 or TRBD2 (5 bases each). V was cut by 1 base and J by 1 base, with 11 bases left in between. This CDR3 region has 15 residues. The CDR3 sequence is CASSLVGGKSYEQYF. The CDR3 DNA is TGTGCCAGCAGTTTAGTTGGGGGTAAATCCTACGAGCAGTACTTC.

The rearrangement uses TRBV7-2 and TRBJ2-3, with a tentative D call TRBD1 (6 bases). Trimming removed 1 base at V and 10 bases at J, with 6 bases between. The CDR3 consists of 11 residues. Germline V gene sequence: CDR1 SGHTA, CDR2 FQGNSA. CDR3 nucleotide sequence: TGTGCCAGCAGCTTAGAGGGGGCGCAGTATTTT. The encoded protein is CASSLEGAQYF. Combining the CDR3 with reference TRBV7-2 and TRBJ2-3 gives the whole variable domain GAGVSQSPSNKVTEKGKDVELRCDPISGHTALYWYRQSLGQGLEFLIYFQGNSAPDKSGLPSDRFSAERTGGSVSTLTIQRTQQEDSAVYLCASSLEGAQYFGPGTRLTVL.

The rearrangement links TRBV5-5 to TRBJ2-7; D unresolved. The CDR3 runs 11 residues. V lost 0 bases, J lost 10 bases, and 8 bases lay in between. Germline V lookup: CDR1 SGHKS, CDR2 YYEKEE (reference sequence). The CDR3 DNA is TGTGCCAGCAGCTTGGACCTCCAACAGTACTTC. This encodes CASSLDLQQYF.

This clonotype has ten or more counts. The chain couples TRBV12-3 or TRBV12-4 to TRBJ2-1; TRBD2 matches at 8 bases. The ends lost 6 bases at V and 15 bases at J; junction bases unmatched: 7. CDR3 length: 11 amino acids. CDR3 bases: TGTGCCAGCAGCATCAGGACTAGCCTGTTCTTC. Translation: CASSIRTSLFF.

The table lists this clonotype with many counts. The gene calls are TRBV29-1 and TRBJ2-7; D gene ambiguous. The CDR3 is 14 amino acids. The V end was cut by 6 bases, the J end by 3 bases, with 18 bases between. Per germline, CDR1 SQVTM and CDR2 ANQGSEA. CDR3 nucleotide sequence: TGCAGCGTCGTTGAGGACCCCTTTCGCTACGAGCAGTACTTC. This sequence encodes CSVVEDPFRYEQYF.

The genes are TRBV7-2 and TRBJ1-6; D ambiguous. V was shortened by 1 base and J by 14 bases, with 15 bases between the two germline ends. Looked up from germline, CDR1 is SGHTA and CDR2 is FQGNSA. The length of the CDR3 is 14 residues. The CDR3 loop reads CASSLGVEAGALHF. In DNA, the CDR3 is TGTGCCAGCAGCTTAGGGGTGGAGGCTGGGGCCCTCCACTTT.

This clonotype was seen at least ten times. This chain uses TRBV20-1 with TRBJ1-5; tentatively, D is TRBD1 (6 bases). Per the germline V gene, CDR1 is DFQATT and CDR2 is SNEGSKA (reference sequence). The CDR3 is 13 amino acids. The V end lost 5 bases, the J end lost 3 bases, and 11 bases lay between the germline ends. The CDR3 sequence: CSALDRSNQPQHF. CDR3 nucleotide sequence: TGCAGTGCTCTGGACAGATCCAATCAGCCCCAGCATTTT.

This clonotype has just a few counts. The chain carries TRBV10-3 and TRBJ2-3; the D is unclear. The V gene lost 8 bases and the J gene lost 2 bases, with 11 bases spanning the gap. The CDR3 extends over 13 amino acids. Germline CDR1 and CDR2: ENHRY and SYGVKD. CDR3 sequence reads: CAIWAEYTDTQYF. For the CDR3, the DNA is TGTGCCATCTGGGCGGAATACACAGATACGCAGTATTTT.

The gene calls are TRBV7-8 and TRBJ2-2; D is unclear. Per the germline V gene, CDR1 is SGHVS and CDR2 is FQNEAQ. The CDR3 sequence is 14 residues long. The V gene lost 1 base and the J gene lost 6 bases, with 9 bases spanning the gap. The DNA of the CDR3 is TGTGCCAGCAGCTTAGTCCGGAGCGCCGGGGAGCTGTTTTTT. It specifies CASSLVRSAGELFF.

The chain is built from TRBV4-2 and TRBJ1-4; no definite D call. Germline CDR1 LGHNA, CDR2 YNFKEQ. V was cut by 0 bases and J by 8 bases, with 13 bases left in between. The CDR3 sequence is 15 residues long. The CDR3 is CASSQDNMAREKLFF. DNA of the CDR3: TGTGCCAGCAGCCAAGATAACATGGCGAGGGAAAAACTGTTTTTT.

This rearrangement joins TRBV20-1 to TRBJ1-1; TRBD1 is a possible D gene (5 bases). The CDR3 has 14 residues. CDR1 DFQATT and CDR2 SNEGSKA come from the germline V gene (reference sequence). Trimming took 5 bases from V and 4 from J, leaving 17 bases between them. The CDR3 here is CSAPGISGATEAFF. CDR3 sequence (DNA): TGCAGTGCTCCCGGTATCAGTGGGGCCACTGAAGCTTTCTTT.

This clonotype was seen more than once but under ten times. The chain carries TRBV20-1 and TRBJ2-3; TRBD2 agrees at 12 bases. The CDR3 contains 15 residues. Germline lookup yields CDR1 DFQATT and CDR2 SNEGSKA (reference sequence). J was trimmed by 3 bases and V by 3 bases; bases with no gene match: 4. Here the CDR3 DNA reads TGCAGTGCTAGGCGTCTAGCGGGAGGGACAGATACGCAGTATTTT. This sequence encodes CSARRLAGGTDTQYF.

The table lists this clonotype with a few counts. J is TRBJ1-1 and V is TRBV7-2; D not certain. Between the trimmed V and J ends, which lost 2 bases and 1 base, there was a span of 8 bases. The germline V gene encodes CDR1 SGHTA and CDR2 FQGNSA. The CDR3 runs to 14 residues. The CDR3 DNA sequence: TGTGCCAGCAGCTTACAATCGGCGAACACTGAAGCTTTCTTT. Its translation is CASSLQSANTEAFF.

Only a few counts were recorded for this clonotype. The genes are TRBV5-5 and TRBJ2-1, with D uncertain. The germline V gene has CDR1 SGHKS and CDR2 YYEKEE (reference sequence). V lost 0 bases to trimming and J lost 0 bases, with 13 bases between them. There are 17 residues in the CDR3. CDR3 region: CASSLASDQSSYNEQFF. Here the CDR3 DNA reads TGTGCCAGCAGCTTGGCGTCAGACCAGAGCTCCTACAATGAGCAGTTCTTC.

This clonotype was seen ten or more times. This chain links TRBV10-3 with TRBJ2-3; D is perhaps TRBD1 (5 bases). Germline V gene sequence: CDR1 ENHRY, CDR2 SYGVKD. Trimming left V 2 bases short and J 6 bases short, with 9 bases between. The CDR3 has 13 amino acids. This chain's CDR3 is CAISEGASDTQYF. Written as DNA, the CDR3 is TGTGCCATCAGTGAGGGGGCCTCGGATACGCAGTATTTT.

This clonotype was counted a few times. The chain joins TRBV7-6 to TRBJ1-1; D is unclear. The V gene lost 3 bases and the J gene lost 1 base, with 9 bases spanning the gap. Germline assignment: CDR1 SGHVS and CDR2 FNYEAQ. The CDR3 loop spans 14 amino acids. The CDR3 nucleotides read TGTGCCAGCAGCTTCCGGGCAGGGAACACTGAAGCTTTCTTT. This sequence encodes CASSFRAGNTEAFF.

Here the CDR3 reads CSASPSGTSGPYNEQFF. CDR3 DNA sequence: TGCAGTGCTAGCCCCTCGGGGACTAGCGGTCCCTACAATGAGCAGTTCTTC. The chain employs TRBV20-1 and TRBJ2-1, with TRBD2 identical over 11 bases. V was clipped by 3 bases and J by 2 bases; unmatched bases: 9. Germline V gene lookup returns CDR1 DFQATT and CDR2 SNEGSKA (reference sequence). The CDR3 sequence is 17 residues long.

The chain combines TRBV6-1 with TRBJ2-7, with 13 positions matching TRBD2. Germline CDR1 is MNHNS and CDR2 is SASEGT. With 5 bases clipped from V and 2 bases from J, the junction kept 6 bases outside the gene matches. This CDR3 is 16 amino acids long. This chain's CDR3 is CASSRSGTSGAYEQYF. The DNA of the CDR3 is TGTGCCAGCAGTCGCTCCGGGACTAGCGGGGCCTACGAGCAGTACTTC.

CDR3 sequence: CASSQEGAAYNEQFF. CDR3 coding DNA: TGCGCCAGCAGCCAAGAGGGGGCAGCCTACAATGAGCAGTTCTTC. This chain connects TRBV4-3 to TRBJ2-1; perhaps TRBD1 as D (6 bases). From germline, CDR1 is LGHNA and CDR2 YSLEER. This CDR3 region has 15 residues. The germline V and J ends were trimmed by 0 bases and 2 bases, with 8 bases remaining between them.

This clonotype has just a few counts. The chain employs TRBV15 and TRBJ2-7, with D perhaps being TRBD1 or TRBD2 (6 bases each). Deletions cut 5 bases from V and 7 bases from J, with 15 bases between. The CDR3 has 13 residues. CDR1 is LNHNV, CDR2 YYDKDF, per germline (reference sequence). In DNA form, the CDR3 reads TGTGCCACCAGCTTAGCGGCTCAGGGGGAGCAGTACTTC. Translating gives CATSLAAQGEQYF.

This clonotype was seen more than once but under ten times. The rearrangement joins TRBV6-2 or TRBV6-3 to TRBJ2-1; no clear D. CDR1 and CDR2 from the germline V gene are MNHEY and SVGEGT. V lost 10 bases and J lost 9, with 13 bases in between. The CDR3 runs 11 residues. CDR3 region: CATQDWAEQFF. CDR3 coding DNA: TGTGCCACCCAAGACTGGGCTGAGCAGTTCTTC.

The chain has TRBV20-1 and TRBJ2-7; TRBD1 agrees at 10 bases. The J segment lost 7 bases and the V segment lost 0 bases, leaving 9 bases of the junction unmatched. The CDR3 length is 15 residues. Germline values: CDR1 DFQATT, CDR2 SNEGSKA (reference sequence). The CDR3 region has the DNA TGCAGTGCTAGAGATCCGGGACAGGGGATTTGGGAGCAGTACTTC. Its translation: CSARDPGQGIWEQYF.

This clonotype has ten or more counts. The chain carries TRBV5-5 and TRBJ2-6; no reliable D call. Trimming shortened V by 1 base and J by 4 bases, and 12 bases separated the two germline ends. The CDR3 has 16 residues. Per the germline V gene, CDR1 is SGHKS and CDR2 is YYEKEE (reference sequence). The DNA for the CDR3 is TGTGCCAGCAGCTTGCCGCGGCTCCCAGGGGCCAACGTCCTGACTTTC. Protein: CASSLPRLPGANVLTF.

V gene TRBV20-1 combines with J gene TRBJ1-4; TRBD1 is a possible D gene (5 bases). The germline V gene encodes CDR1 DFQATT and CDR2 SNEGSKA (reference sequence). Trimming took off 5 bases at V and 2 bases at J, with 6 bases between the two ends. The CDR3 extends over 12 amino acids. The CDR3 DNA reads TGCAGTGCTTGGGGGACTAATGAAAAACTGTTTTTT. This gives the protein CSAWGTNEKLFF.

This clonotype has more than one count but fewer than ten. The rearrangement links TRBV6-2 or TRBV6-3 to TRBJ2-7; TRBD2 matches at 9 bases. Trimming at V came to 2 bases and at J to 2 bases, leaving 13 bases not matched to a gene. The CDR3 runs 18 residues. Germline assignment: CDR1 MNHEY and CDR2 SVGEGT. The CDR3 nucleotides read TGTGCCAGCAGTTACCCAGATTCCCGCGGGAGGGCCGCCTACGAGCAGTACTTC. Its protein is CASSYPDSRGRAAYEQYF.

The chain couples TRBV6-6 to TRBJ2-4; maybe TRBD1 (5 bases). Germline assignment: CDR1 MNHNY and CDR2 SVGAGI (reference sequence). Trimming removed 2 bases at V and 6 bases at J, with 8 bases between. The CDR3 has 13 amino acids. The CDR3 protein is CASSYAGRNIQYF. CDR3 in DNA: TGTGCCAGCAGTTACGCAGGGCGAAACATTCAGTACTTC.